This T cell receptor beta chain was documented in a study of cytomegalovirus exposure and HLA in healthy donors. The V and J ends lost 4 bases and 7 bases, in that order; junction bases with no gene match: 6. The CDR3 is 13 amino acids. From germline, CDR1 is SGHRS and CDR2 YFSETQ. The PCR was carried out with 60 Vbeta primers and 13 Jbeta primers. Profiled with immunoSEQ multiplex PCR; TCRdb holds only in-frame clones, not every one. The sample table includes tens of thousands of clones. Study-wide points: The analysis excluded some indistinguishable V segments, including TRBV6-2 and TRBV6-3. The listing of roughly 160 TCR beta chains classed them as cytomegalovirus-associated.

On this clone: Its matching antigen is unknown.

Sequenced sample: PBMCs. The receptor was isolated from a man aged 45-65 years in good health and CMV-seronegative. This rearrangement joins TRBV5-1 to TRBJ1-1; TRBD1 matches at 8 bases. DNA of the CDR3: TGCGCCAGCAGCCTACGGGACAGGAGTGAAGCTTTCTTT. Translating gives CASSLRDRSEAFF.